A single sample gave rise to the 12 T cell receptor beta chains below, sequenced in a study of breast tumors, draining lymph nodes, adjacent tissues. TCRdb re-derived calls from the multiplex PCR reads in MiXCR, one entry per CDR3 protein. The data contain some 170,000 distinct CDR3 sequences, 33% of them singletons. The lymph nodes were axillary draining lymph nodes from breast cancer patients. Source material: axillary lymph node tissue. Receptors were obtained from a female donor with breast cancer. Some clones in this sample may be carry-over from other donors' samples.

This clonotype was seen once. This chain links TRBV7-6 with TRBJ1-5; TRBD1 matches at 7 bases. V was clipped by 4 bases and J by 4 bases; unmatched bases: 13. The germline V gene encodes CDR1 SGHVS and CDR2 FNYEAQ. The CDR3 totals 17 residues. Here the CDR3 reads CASSSEAQGQGNQPQHF. DNA for the CDR3: TGTGCCAGCAGCTCGGAGGCACAGGGGCAGGGGAATCAGCCCCAGCATTTT.

This clonotype was found many times. This chain uses TRBV19 with TRBJ2-7; D is perhaps TRBD1 (6 bases). The germline V gene encodes CDR1 LNHDA and CDR2 SQIVND (reference sequence). Trimming cost V 6 bases and J 7 bases, with 19 bases left between them. This CDR3 region has 14 residues. The CDR3 reads CASSKTGLSEEQYF. CDR3 DNA sequence: TGTGCCAGTAGCAAAACAGGGCTTTCTGAGGAGCAGTACTTC.

The gene calls are TRBV12-3 or TRBV12-4 and TRBJ1-5; D uncertain. CDR3 size: 14 residues. V gave up 5 bases and J gave up 7 bases, with 15 bases separating them. CDR3 DNA: TGTGCCAGCAGTATGGGCTACTACGAGCAGCCCCAGCATTTT. Translating gives CASSMGYYEQPQHF.

The chain uses TRBV4-2 and TRBJ2-1; D is uncertain. The V gene lost 4 bases and the J gene lost 6 bases, with 16 bases spanning the gap. The CDR3 consists of 15 residues. Per the germline V gene, CDR1 is LGHNA and CDR2 is YNFKEQ. The chain's CDR3 is CASSRSLDIGNEQFF. DNA for the CDR3: TGTGCCAGCAGCCGAAGCCTAGATATCGGCAATGAGCAGTTCTTC.

This clonotype has at least ten counts. The chain has TRBV6-1 and TRBJ2-2, with TRBD2 matching 14 bases. Germline V gene lookup returns CDR1 MNHNS and CDR2 SASEGT. The CDR3 is 17 amino acids. The trim removed 8 bases at V and 0 bases at J, leaving 5 bases unmatched. Written as DNA, the CDR3 is TGTGCCAGCCGACTAGCGGGAGGGTCCGCGAACACCGGGGAGCTGTTTTTT. Protein sequence: CASRLAGGSANTGELFF.

This clonotype was counted many times. The chain couples TRBV3-1 to TRBJ1-6; possible D gene TRBD1, 5 bases. Germline CDR1 LGHDT, CDR2 YNNKEL (reference sequence). Trimming stripped 4 bases from V and 8 bases from J, with 9 bases between. This CDR3 has 13 residues. The CDR3 here is CASSPLRDSPLHF. The DNA for the CDR3 is TGTGCCAGCAGCCCACTCAGGGATTCACCCCTCCACTTT.

This clonotype occurred many times. J is TRBJ2-1 and V is TRBV20-1, with 10 bases lining up with TRBD2. CDR3 length equals 15 residues. Trimming at V came to 3 bases and at J to 2 bases, leaving 4 bases not matched to a gene. The germline V gene encodes CDR1 DFQATT and CDR2 SNEGSKA (reference sequence). The CDR3 region is CSASPLAGAYNEQFF. CDR3 coding DNA: TGCAGTGCTAGCCCGCTAGCGGGGGCCTACAATGAGCAGTTCTTC.

The CDR3 is CASSNGNTEAFF. For the CDR3, the DNA is TGCGCCAGCTCTAACGGGAACACTGAAGCTTTCTTT. This chain connects TRBV10-1 to TRBJ1-1, with unresolved D. The V end was cut by 8 bases, the J end by 1 base, with 8 bases between. CDR3 length: 12 residues. CDR1 and CDR2 from the germline V gene are WNHNN and SYGVQD (reference sequence).

About this clonotype itself: With a much larger clone just one base away, this may be a read error. This chain links TRBV9 with TRBJ2-5; 8 bases fit TRBD2. CDR1 is SGDLS, CDR2 YYNGEE, per germline. The CDR3 spans 15 residues. The CDR3, as DNA: TGTGCCAGCAGCGAAGAGCGGGGGTTCCAAGAGACCCCGTACTTC. Translating gives CASSEERGFQETPYF.

This clonotype was detected many times. V gene TRBV7-6 combines with J gene TRBJ2-1; 7 bases fit TRBD2. In germline, CDR1 is SGHVS, CDR2 FNYEAQ. The V gene end was trimmed by 5 bases and the J gene end by 7 bases; junction bases not matched to a gene: 8. The CDR3 runs 14 residues. The CDR3 loop is CASSLFSGQNEQFF. The CDR3 nucleotides read TGTGCCAGCAGCCTCTTTAGCGGGCAGAATGAGCAGTTCTTC.

This clonotype was recorded many times. The chain uses TRBV5-1 and TRBJ1-3; D gene uncertain. The CDR3 runs to 14 residues. Trimming took 0 bases from V and 1 from J, leaving 5 bases between them. Per the germline V gene, CDR1 is SGHRS and CDR2 is YFSETQ. CDR3 loop: CASSLEGSGNTIYF. DNA of the CDR3: TGCGCCAGCAGCTTGGAGGGTTCTGGAAACACCATATATTTT. The variable domain in full, completed from reference TRBV5-1 and TRBJ1-3, reads KAGVTQTPRYLIKTRGQQVTLSCSPISGHRSVSWYQQTPGQGLQFLFEYFSETQRNKGNFPGRFSGRQFSNSRSEMNVSTLELGDSALYLCASSLEGSGNTIYFGEGSWLTVV.

This clonotype was detected ten times or more. Mismatch with germline at one junction end may stem from a read error. This chain uses TRBV24-1 with TRBJ2-3; TRBD2 is a possible D gene (6 bases). The V gene's germline CDR1 is KGHDR and CDR2 SFDVKD. The CDR3 is 15 amino acids. This CDR3 reads CATSDFGGPTGTQYF. In DNA, the CDR3 is TGTGCCACCAGTGATTTCGGGGGTCCCACAGGTACGCAGTATTTT.